This TCR beta chain is drawn from a study of OX40 agonist ivuxolimab in advanced cancers. About the research overall: The patients got ivuxolimab, which is an agonistic anti-OX40 (CD134) antibody. The dose of intravenous ivuxolimab that patients received every 2 weeks ranged from 0.01 to 10 mg/kg.

The method was immunoSEQ multiplex PCR; TCRdb's version includes in-frame clones alone and lacks a portion of them. The table has about 70,000 clones, 86% seen once; the top ten hold approximately 7%. CDR1 and CDR2 (germline): SGHVS, FQNEAQ. Trimming removed 1 base at V and 6 bases at J, with 18 bases between. CDR3 length equals 16 residues. Blood sampling was done at baseline, cycle 4 day 1, and cycle 7 day 1. Study-wide results and caveats: Determination of antigen specificity was not performed for the expanded peripheral T cells.

Concerning this clone itself: Its antigen is as yet unknown.

This sample comprised CD4+ or CD8+ T cells sorted from blood, obtained in a trial of the OX40 agonist ivuxolimab. The chain uses TRBV7-8 and TRBJ1-1; a possible D gene is TRBD1 (6 bases). This TCR came from an adult with an advanced solid tumor such as melanoma, head and neck, liver or kidney cancer. This CDR3 is CASSLGPWEKGAEAFF. CDR3 nucleotides: TGTGCCAGCAGCTTAGGGCCCTGGGAAAAGGGGGCTGAAGCTTTCTTT.